This is a list of T cell receptor beta chains from one sample in a study of blood T cell repertoires in COVID-19. Sequencing used immunoSEQ multiplex PCR; TCRdb keeps in-frame clones, though not all of them. The data show 120,000 or so clones, about 85% seen once. The sample taken for sequencing was peripheral blood. The receptor source for this set is a human donor in a cohort sampled during active COVID-19. The CDR3 runs from the conserved cysteine through the conserved F or W. A D gene is named only where the DNA matches it firmly. Not every row has a clone size; where given, it reads once, few, many or a size class.

D: NA
J: TRBJ1-2
V: TRBV5-1
size: NA
CDR3: CASSPAGREVYGYTF
DNA: TGCGCCAGCAGCCCAGCAGGACGGGAGGTCTATGGCTACACCTTC

D: NA
J: TRBJ2-7
V: TRBV21-1
size: NA
CDR3: CASSLGQGYEQYF
DNA: TGTGCCAGCAGCTTAGGACAGGGCTACGAGCAGTACTTC

D: TRBD1
J: TRBJ1-5
V: TRBV7-6
size: NA
CDR3: CASSSTGQGYQPQHF
DNA: TGTGCCAGCAGCTCGACAGGACAGGGCTATCAGCCCCAGCATTTT

D: TRBD1
J: TRBJ1-6
V: TRBV6-4
size: NA
CDR3: CASSDSQGAGSPLHF
DNA: TGTGCCAGCAGTGACTCACAGGGGGCTGGGTCACCCCTCCACTTT

D: TRBD1
J: TRBJ2-5
V: TRBV27
size: NA
CDR3: CASSRDRERRAQYF
DNA: TGTGCCAGCAGTCGGGACAGGGAGCGCAGGGCCCAGTACTTC

D: TRBD2
J: TRBJ2-7
V: TRBV2
size: NA
CDR3: CASHGLASSYEQYF
DNA: TGTGCCAGCCATGGACTAGCGTCTTCCTACGAGCAGTACTTC

D: TRBD1
J: TRBJ2-7
V: TRBV6-5
size: NA
CDR3: CASSYSAGGADEQYF
DNA: TGTGCCAGCAGTTACTCGGCAGGGGGTGCGGACGAGCAGTACTTC

D: NA
J: TRBJ2-7
V: TRBV6-5
size: NA
CDR3: CASSPSGYEQYF
DNA: TGTGCCAGCAGTCCCAGCGGTTACGAGCAGTACTTC

D: NA
J: TRBJ1-4
V: TRBV15
size: NA
CDR3: CATSRGQGGNEKLFF
DNA: TGTGCCACCAGCAGAGGGCAGGGTGGTAATGAAAAACTGTTTTTT

D: NA
J: TRBJ2-7
V: TRBV11-2
size: NA
CDR3: CASSLDYADPYEQYF
DNA: TGTGCCAGCAGCTTAGACTATGCCGATCCCTACGAGCAGTACTTC

D: TRBD2
J: TRBJ2-3
V: TRBV11-2
size: NA
CDR3: CASSPVLAGSPSTDTQYF
DNA: TGTGCCAGCAGTCCAGTACTAGCGGGGAGCCCTAGCACAGATACGCAGTATTTT

D: NA
J: TRBJ1-1
V: TRBV18
size: few
CDR3: CASSRNTEAFF
DNA: TGTGCCAGCTCCCGGAACACTGAAGCTTTCTTT

D: TRBD1
J: TRBJ1-5
V: TRBV10-3
size: NA
CDR3: CAISESGGQGGNQPQHF
DNA: TGTGCCATCAGTGAGTCTGGAGGACAGGGCGGCAATCAGCCCCAGCATTTT

D: NA
J: TRBJ1-1
V: TRBV5-7
size: once
CDR3: CASSHEATYTSNTEAFF
DNA: TGTGCCAGCAGCCACGAGGCGACCTACACCTCGAACACTGAAGCTTTCTTT

D: NA
J: TRBJ2-1
V: TRBV24-1
size: NA
CDR3: CATSDFGTGTYNEQFF
DNA: TGTGCCACCAGTGATTTCGGGACTGGAACCTACAATGAGCAGTTCTTC

D: TRBD2
J: TRBJ2-3
V: TRBV6-4
size: NA
CDR3: CASSVLAGDTDTQYF
DNA: TGTGCCAGCAGTGTACTAGCGGGGGACACAGATACGCAGTATTTT

D: TRBD1
J: TRBJ1-4
V: TRBV27
size: few
CDR3: CASSKQGPANEKLFF
DNA: TGTGCCAGCAGTAAACAGGGGCCGGCTAATGAAAAACTGTTTTTT

D: TRBD2
J: TRBJ2-3
V: TRBV19
size: NA
CDR3: CAGRAGGTDTQYF
DNA: TGTGCCGGCCGAGCGGGGGGGACAGATACGCAGTATTTT

D: TRBD1
J: TRBJ1-2
V: TRBV3-1/TRBV3-2
size: NA
CDR3: CASSQAAGQGNYGYTF
DNA: TGTGCCAGCAGCCAAGCTGCGGGACAGGGAAACTATGGCTACACCTTC

D: NA
J: TRBJ1-1
V: TRBV11-3
size: NA
CDR3: CASSPWGSSNTEAFF
DNA: TGTGCCAGCAGCCCGTGGGGCAGTTCGAACACTGAAGCTTTCTTT

D: TRBD2
J: TRBJ2-2
V: TRBV18
size: NA
CDR3: CASSPGTSGSNTGELFF
DNA: TGTGCCAGCTCACCTGGGACTAGCGGGTCGAACACCGGGGAGCTGTTTTTT

D: NA
J: TRBJ1-1
V: TRBV25-1
size: NA
CDR3: CASSEFAEGNTEAFF
DNA: TGTGCCAGCAGTGAATTTGCGGAGGGGAACACTGAAGCTTTCTTT

D: NA
J: TRBJ2-7
V: TRBV19
size: NA
CDR3: CASNPRGSYEQYF
DNA: TGTGCCAGTAACCCCAGGGGATCCTACGAGCAGTACTTC

D: NA
J: TRBJ1-5
V: TRBV6-1
size: NA
CDR3: CASSERSSQPQHF
DNA: TGTGCCAGCAGTGAAAGGAGCTCCCAGCCCCAGCATTTT

D: NA
J: TRBJ2-2
V: TRBV6-6
size: NA
CDR3: CASSPSRRSGELFF
DNA: TGTGCCAGCAGCCCCTCGAGGAGGTCCGGGGAGCTGTTTTTT

D: NA
J: TRBJ1-2
V: TRBV28
size: few
CDR3: CATKDSTNYGYTF
DNA: TGTGCCACCAAAGACAGTACTAACTATGGCTACACCTTC

D: TRBD1
J: TRBJ1-1
V: TRBV18
size: NA
CDR3: CASSPSTGVGTEAFF
DNA: TGTGCCAGCTCACCATCCACAGGGGTGGGCACTGAAGCTTTCTTT

D: NA
J: TRBJ2-5
V: TRBV5-5
size: NA
CDR3: CASSFGVQPETQYF
DNA: TGTGCCAGCAGCTTTGGTGTACAACCGGAGACCCAGTACTTC

D: NA
J: TRBJ1-6
V: TRBV3-1/TRBV3-2
size: once
CDR3: CASSQDSVAGSPLHF
DNA: TGTGCCAGCAGCCAAGATTCGGTTGCGGGTTCACCCCTCCACTTT

D: NA
J: TRBJ1-5
V: TRBV5-4
size: NA
CDR3: CASSLGGDQPQHF
DNA: TGTGCCAGCAGCTTGGGCGGGGATCAGCCCCAGCATTTT

D: TRBD2
J: TRBJ2-2
V: TRBV19
size: NA
CDR3: CASSRTSGGTGELFF
DNA: TGTGCCAGTAGCAGGACTAGCGGGGGTACCGGGGAGCTGTTTTTT

D: TRBD2
J: TRBJ2-1
V: TRBV28
size: NA
CDR3: CASSPSGWEGHNEQFF
DNA: TGTGCCAGCAGTCCCAGCGGGTGGGAGGGCCACAATGAGCAGTTCTTC

D: NA
J: TRBJ1-1
V: TRBV5-1
size: NA
CDR3: CASSLMELTEAFF
DNA: TGCGCCAGCAGCTTGATGGAGCTCACTGAAGCTTTCTTT

D: TRBD1
J: TRBJ2-7
V: TRBV5-1
size: NA
CDR3: CASSRLEAGGSYEQYF
DNA: TGCGCCAGCAGCAGGTTGGAGGCAGGGGGCTCCTACGAGCAGTACTTC

D: NA
J: TRBJ2-7
V: TRBV7-7
size: once
CDR3: CASSQNPVNYEQYF
DNA: TGTGCCAGCAGCCAGAATCCCGTTAACTACGAGCAGTACTTC

D: TRBD1
J: TRBJ1-2
V: TRBV19
size: NA
CDR3: CASIRSGQGYGYTF
DNA: TGTGCCAGTATCCGTTCGGGACAGGGTTATGGCTACACCTTC

D: TRBD2
J: TRBJ2-1
V: TRBV5-1
size: NA
CDR3: CASGTFAGGNNEQFF
DNA: TGCGCCAGCGGGACTTTTGCGGGAGGCAACAATGAGCAGTTCTTC

D: NA
J: TRBJ2-3
V: TRBV29-1
size: once
CDR3: CSAAGDTQYF
DNA: TGCAGCGCCGCCGGGGATACGCAGTATTTT

D: NA
J: TRBJ2-2
V: TRBV5-1
size: NA
CDR3: CASSLAQVTGELFF
DNA: TGCGCCAGCAGCTTGGCCCAGGTCACCGGGGAGCTGTTTTTT

D: NA
J: TRBJ2-2
V: TRBV4-1
size: once
CDR3: CASSQVLRVVTGELFF
DNA: TGCGCCAGCAGCCAAGTCCTGCGGGTTGTAACCGGGGAGCTGTTTTTT

D: TRBD1
J: TRBJ1-1
V: TRBV19
size: NA
CDR3: CASSAGTDNTEAFF
DNA: TGTGCCAGTAGCGCCGGGACAGATAACACTGAAGCTTTCTTT

D: NA
J: TRBJ2-6
V: TRBV3-1/TRBV3-2
size: once
CDR3: CASSSGLPGAGANVLTF
DNA: TGTGCCAGCAGCTCGGGGCTACCAGGGGCTGGGGCCAACGTCCTGACTTTC

D: TRBD2
J: TRBJ2-7
V: TRBV11-3
size: NA
CDR3: CASSFPGGAYEQYF
DNA: TGTGCCAGCAGCTTTCCGGGAGGGGCCTACGAGCAGTACTTC

D: TRBD2
J: TRBJ2-1
V: TRBV11-3
size: NA
CDR3: CASSTGLAGNEQFF
DNA: TGTGCCAGCAGCACGGGACTAGCGGGCAATGAGCAGTTCTTC